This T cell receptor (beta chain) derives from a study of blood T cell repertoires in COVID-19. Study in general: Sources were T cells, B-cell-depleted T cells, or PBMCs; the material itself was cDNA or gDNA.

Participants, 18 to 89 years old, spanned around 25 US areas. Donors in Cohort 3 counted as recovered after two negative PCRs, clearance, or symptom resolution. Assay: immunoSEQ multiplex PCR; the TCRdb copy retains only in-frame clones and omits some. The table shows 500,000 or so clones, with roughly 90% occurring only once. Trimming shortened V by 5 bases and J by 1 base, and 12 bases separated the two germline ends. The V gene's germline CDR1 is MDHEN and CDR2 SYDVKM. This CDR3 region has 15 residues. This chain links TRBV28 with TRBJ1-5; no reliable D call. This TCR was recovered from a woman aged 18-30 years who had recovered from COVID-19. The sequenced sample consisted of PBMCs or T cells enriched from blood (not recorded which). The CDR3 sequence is CASSPPRGSNQPQHF. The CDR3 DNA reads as TGTGCCAGCAGTCCTCCCCGCGGGAGCAATCAGCCCCAGCATTTT.